What follows is one T cell receptor (beta chain) and its context. Germline V lookup: CDR1 SGHNT, CDR2 YENEEA. J gave up 5 bases and V 5 bases, and 5 bases lay outside the gene matches. The CDR3 totals 14 residues. The repertoire was sequenced with immunoSEQ multiplex PCR; TCRdb's copy has only in-frame clones and lacks some. The sample yields some 11,000 clones, 74% seen once. The source of the sample is a study of T cell clones after liver transplantation. The sequence came from a human patient who received a liver transplant. Some T cells may have originated in the graft donor. The chain is built from TRBV11-3 and TRBJ2-1; TRBD2 matches at 8 bases. Sequencing was performed on CD8+ T cells from blood, taken at the 22-month timepoint. The CDR3 DNA reads as TGTGCCAGCAGCACTCGGGGGGGAAACAATGAGCAGTTCTTC. Translation: CASSTRGGNNEQFF.